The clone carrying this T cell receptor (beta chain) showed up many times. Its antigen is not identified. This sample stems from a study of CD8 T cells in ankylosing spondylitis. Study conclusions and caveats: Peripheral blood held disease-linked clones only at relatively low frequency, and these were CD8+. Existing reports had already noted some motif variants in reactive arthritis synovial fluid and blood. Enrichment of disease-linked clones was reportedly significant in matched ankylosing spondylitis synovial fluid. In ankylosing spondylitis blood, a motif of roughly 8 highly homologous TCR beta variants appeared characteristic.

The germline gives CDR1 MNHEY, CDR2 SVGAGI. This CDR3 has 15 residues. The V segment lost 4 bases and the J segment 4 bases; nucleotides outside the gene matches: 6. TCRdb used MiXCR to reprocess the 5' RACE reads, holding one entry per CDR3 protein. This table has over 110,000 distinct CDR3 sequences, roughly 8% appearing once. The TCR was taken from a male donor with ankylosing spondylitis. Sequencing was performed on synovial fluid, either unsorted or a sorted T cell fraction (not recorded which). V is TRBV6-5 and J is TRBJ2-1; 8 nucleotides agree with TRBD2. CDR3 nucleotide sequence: TGTGCCAGCAGTTGGGACGGGGGGGAGTACAATGAGCAGTTCTTC. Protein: CASSWDGGEYNEQFF.